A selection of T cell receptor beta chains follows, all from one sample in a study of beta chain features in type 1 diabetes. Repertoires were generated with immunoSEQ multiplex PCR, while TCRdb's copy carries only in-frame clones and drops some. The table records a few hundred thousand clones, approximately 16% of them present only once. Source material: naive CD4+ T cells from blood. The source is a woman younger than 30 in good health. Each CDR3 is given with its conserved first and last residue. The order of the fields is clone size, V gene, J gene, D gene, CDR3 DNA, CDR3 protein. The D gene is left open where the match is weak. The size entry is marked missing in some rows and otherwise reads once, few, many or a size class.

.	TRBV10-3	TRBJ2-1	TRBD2	TGTGCCATCACTAGCGGGATTAGCAATGAGCAGTTCTTC	CAITSGISNEQFF
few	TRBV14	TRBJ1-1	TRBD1	TGTGCCAGCAGCCAAGAAGATAAGGGACAGGGAATTGATGCGAACACTGAAGCTTTCTTT	CASSQEDKGQGIDANTEAFF
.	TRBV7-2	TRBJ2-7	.	TGTGCCAGCAGCTCCCGGACAGCCACAATCTACGAGCAGTACTTC	CASSSRTATIYEQYF
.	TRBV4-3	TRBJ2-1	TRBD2	TGCGCCAGCAGCCAAGAGTTGGCTAGCGGGGCTGGGAATGAGCAGTTCTTC	CASSQELASGAGNEQFF
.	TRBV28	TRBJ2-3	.	TGTGCCAGCAGTAGTGAGGGTCCAGATACGCAGTATTTT	CASSSEGPDTQYF
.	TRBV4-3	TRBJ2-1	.	TGCGCCAGCAGCCCACTTATCTACAATGAGCAGTTCTTC	CASSPLIYNEQFF
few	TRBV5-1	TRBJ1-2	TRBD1	TGCGCCAGCAGCCTATTCGCCGGGACAGCTATGATGGGCTACACCTTC	CASSLFAGTAMMGYTF
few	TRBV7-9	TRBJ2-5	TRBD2	TGTGCCAGCAGCTTAGTTGGCGGGAGAGAGACCCAGTACTTC	CASSLVGGRETQYF
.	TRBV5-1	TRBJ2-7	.	TGCGCCAGCACCGGACCCGCCGGGGGCGAGCAGTACTTC	CASTGPAGGEQYF
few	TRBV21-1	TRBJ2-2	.	TGTGCCAGCAGCGAAAGGAAGGGACAGAGGAACACCGGGGAGCTGTTTTTT	CASSERKGQRNTGELFF
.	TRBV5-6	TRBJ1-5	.	TGTGCCAGCAGCTTGGGGGTCGGGGGTTCGCTTGGGCCCCAGCATTTT	CASSLGVGGSLGPQHF
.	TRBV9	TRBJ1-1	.	TGTGCCAGCAGCGTAGCTCCAGAGAACACTGAAGCTTTCTTT	CASSVAPENTEAFF
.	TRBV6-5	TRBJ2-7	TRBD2	TGTGCCAGCAGTTACCTAGCGGCCCGTAACGACGAGCAGTACTTC	CASSYLAARNDEQYF
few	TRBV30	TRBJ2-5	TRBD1	TGTGCCTGGAGCGTTGATACCACGCCGGGACAGGGGTACTTC	CAWSVDTTPGQGYF
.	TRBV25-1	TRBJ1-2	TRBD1	TGTGCCAGCAGGGACAGGGGCTATGGCTACACCTTC	CASRDRGYGYTF
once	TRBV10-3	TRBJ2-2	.	TGTGCCATCCGAGGGTACCGGGAGCTGTTTTTT	CAIRGYRELFF
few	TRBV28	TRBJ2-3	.	TGTGCCAGCAGTTTCTCGGGAGTAGATACGCAGTATTTT	CASSFSGVDTQYF
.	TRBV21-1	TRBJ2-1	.	TGTGCCAGCAGCCTTATCGCGGGAACCGACAGAAACAATGAGCAGTTCTTC	CASSLIAGTDRNNEQFF
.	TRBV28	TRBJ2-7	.	TGTGCCAGCAGTTTGACAACCTACGAGCAGTACTTC	CASSLTTYEQYF
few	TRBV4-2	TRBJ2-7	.	TGTGCCAGCAGTCAACTCGGTTACGAGCAGTACTTC	CASSQLGYEQYF
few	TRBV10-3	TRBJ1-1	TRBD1	TGTGCCATCAGTCCGGGACAGGCTCTTATGAACACTGAAGCTTTCTTT	CAISPGQALMNTEAFF
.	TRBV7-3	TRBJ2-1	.	TGTGCCAGCAGCTTACGCAGGGATGGTAGTGAGCAGTTCTTC	CASSLRRDGSEQFF
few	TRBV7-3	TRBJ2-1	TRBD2	TGTGCCAGCAGCTTAAAAGCGGGAGAGGCTAATGAGCAGTTCTTC	CASSLKAGEANEQFF
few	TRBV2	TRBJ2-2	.	TGTGCCAGCAGTGTGCGGGAATTAATCGGGGAGCTGTTTTTT	CASSVRELIGELFF
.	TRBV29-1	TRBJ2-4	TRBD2	TGCAGCGCCCTAGCGGGCCTAGCCAAAAACATTCAGTACTTC	CSALAGLAKNIQYF
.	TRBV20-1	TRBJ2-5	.	TGCAGTCAGGGGGGTCGGAAGACCCAGTACTTC	CSQGGRKTQYF
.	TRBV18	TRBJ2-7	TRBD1	TGTGCCAGCTCACCTGAGCAGGGGGTCCACGAGCAGTACTTC	CASSPEQGVHEQYF
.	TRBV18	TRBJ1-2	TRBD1	TGTGCCAGTTCCCTACTCAACCTTCGGACAGGGGATAGCTACTATGGCTACACCTTC	CASSLLNLRTGDSYYGYTF
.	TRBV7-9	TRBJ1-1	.	TGTGCCAGCAGCCCCAGTATGTTTCGAGGTTGGGCTTTCTTT	CASSPSMFRGWAFF
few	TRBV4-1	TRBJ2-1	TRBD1	TGCGCCAGCAGCCAAGGCGTCAGGGGGCATGAGCAGTTCTTC	CASSQGVRGHEQFF
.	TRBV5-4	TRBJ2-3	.	TGTGCCAGCAGTGCGAGCACAGATACGCAGTATTTT	CASSASTDTQYF
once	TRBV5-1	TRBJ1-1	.	TGCGCCAGCAGCCGTACACAGAACACTGAAGCTTTCTTT	CASSRTQNTEAFF
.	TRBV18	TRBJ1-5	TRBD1	TGTGCCAGCTCACCAGGTACCCTAACAGGGGGCCAGCCCCAGCATTTT	CASSPGTLTGGQPQHF
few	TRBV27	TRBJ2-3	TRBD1	TGTGCCAGCACCGCATACAGGGGGCAGGCAGATACGCAGTATTTT	CASTAYRGQADTQYF
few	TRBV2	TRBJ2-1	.	TGTGCCAGCAGCCGTAATGAGCAGTTCTTC	CASSRNEQFF
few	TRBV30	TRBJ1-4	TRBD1	TGTGCCTGGACCGGGACAGGGACAGGAAAACTGTTTTTT	CAWTGTGTGKLFF
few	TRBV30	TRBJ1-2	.	TGTGCCTGGAGTGTAGGTCCAGGGGACTATGGCTACACCTTC	CAWSVGPGDYGYTF
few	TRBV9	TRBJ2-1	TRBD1	TGTGCCAGCAGCGTTGACAGGGGCTCCTACAATGAGCAGTTCTTC	CASSVDRGSYNEQFF
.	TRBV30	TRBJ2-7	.	TGTGCCTGGACCCCAGTGGTCTACGAGCAGTACTTC	CAWTPVVYEQYF
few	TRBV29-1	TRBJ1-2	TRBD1	TGCAGCGTTGGGCGACAGGGGGCACTCGGCTACACCTTC	CSVGRQGALGYTF
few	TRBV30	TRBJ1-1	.	TGTGCCTGGAGACAACAGGGCTACACTGAAGCTTTCTTT	CAWRQQGYTEAFF
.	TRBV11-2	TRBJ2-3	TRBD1	TGTGCCAGCAGCTTCGGGACAGGGGCAGATACGCAGTATTTT	CASSFGTGADTQYF
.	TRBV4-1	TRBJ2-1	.	TGCGCCAGCAGCCTTCGAGGCCGTTACAATGAGCAGTTCTTC	CASSLRGRYNEQFF
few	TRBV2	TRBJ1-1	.	TGTGCCAGCAATCGGGACACGAACACTGAAGCTTTCTTT	CASNRDTNTEAFF
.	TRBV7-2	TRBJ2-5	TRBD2	TGTGCCAGCAGCCCTGGGGACTACTACGGGGAGGAGACCCAGTACTTC	CASSPGDYYGEETQYF
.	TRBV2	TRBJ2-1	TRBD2	TGTGCCAGCAGCTTCCTAGCGGCTGAGCAGTTCTTC	CASSFLAAEQFF
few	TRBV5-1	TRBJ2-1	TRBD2	TGCGCCAGCAGCTTCCTAGCGGAGGCCTACAATGAGCAGTTCTTC	CASSFLAEAYNEQFF
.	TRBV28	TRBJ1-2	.	TGTGCCAGCAGTTTCGGACAGTACTATGGCTACACCTTC	CASSFGQYYGYTF
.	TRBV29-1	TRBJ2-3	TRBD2	TGCAGCGTTGTCGGGAGGGCCACAGATACGCAGTATTTT	CSVVGRATDTQYF
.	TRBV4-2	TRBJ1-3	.	TGTGCCAGCAGCCAAGATTCCCTCTACTCTGGAAACACCATATATTTT	CASSQDSLYSGNTIYF
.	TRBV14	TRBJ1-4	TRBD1	TGTGCCAGCAGCCAGAGACAGGGGTTCAAACTGTTTTTT	CASSQRQGFKLFF
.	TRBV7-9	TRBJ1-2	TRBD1	TGTGCCAGCAGCCTTCTAAGGACAGGGCGAGACGGCTACACCTTC	CASSLLRTGRDGYTF
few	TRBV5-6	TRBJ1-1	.	TGTGCCAGCAGCTTCTACCAGAACACTGAAGCTTTCTTT	CASSFYQNTEAFF
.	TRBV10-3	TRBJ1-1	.	TGTGCCATCAGGGACCAGCACAGGGCGGCTGAAGCTTTCTTT	CAIRDQHRAAEAFF
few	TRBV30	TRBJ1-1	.	TGTGCCTGGAGTGCTACGGGCACTGAAGCTTTCTTT	CAWSATGTEAFF
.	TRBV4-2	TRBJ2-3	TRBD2	TGTGCCAGCAGCCCAGCGGGGCCGTTAGATACGCAGTATTTT	CASSPAGPLDTQYF
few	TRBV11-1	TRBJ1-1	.	TGTGCCAGCAGCTCCGGGCGGGGCACTGAAGCTTTCTTT	CASSSGRGTEAFF
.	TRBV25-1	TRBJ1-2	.	TGTGCCAGCAGTGAAGGGGCCGCGCCTGGCTACACCTTC	CASSEGAAPGYTF
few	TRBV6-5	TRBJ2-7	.	TGTGCCACCGCGGGGACTTTCCTCGCCGAGCAGTACTTC	CATAGTFLAEQYF
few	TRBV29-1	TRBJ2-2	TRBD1	TGCAGCGTTGATGGGACAGGGCGGGAGCTGTTTTTT	CSVDGTGRELFF